This TCR beta chain was identified in a study of metastatic and nonmetastatic thyroid tumors. About the research overall: A comparison of repertoires was made across blood and tumor or nodule tissue from malignant and benign thyroid patients. Study results and caveats: Patients with malignant thyroid tumors reportedly had significantly higher TCR beta diversity than those with benign nodules, in blood and tumor.

A word on this clone: No antigen is known for it.

There were no patients who had received any treatment before thyroid surgery. In the original analysis: It was from CDR3 differences across clinicopathological groups that a distant-metastasis classifier for papillary thyroid cancer was built. TCRdb ran MiXCR on the PCR reads. V and J calls and clone size were set by TCRdb, not the authors. The sample holds over 30,000 clones, around 17% seen once. Germline loops: CDR1 MDHEN, CDR2 SYDVKM. Trimming shortened V by 4 bases and J by 9 bases, and 10 bases separated the two germline ends. The CDR3 extends over 12 amino acids. The sequencing input was blood. The V gene is TRBV28, the J gene TRBJ2-1; D not resolved. This receptor was obtained from a male donor with papillary thyroid cancer or a benign thyroid nodule (not recorded which). Some clones in this sample may be carry-over from other donors' samples. The CDR3 region is CASSSSRTEQFF. For the CDR3, the DNA is TGTGCCAGCAGTTCCTCAAGGACTGAGCAGTTCTTC.